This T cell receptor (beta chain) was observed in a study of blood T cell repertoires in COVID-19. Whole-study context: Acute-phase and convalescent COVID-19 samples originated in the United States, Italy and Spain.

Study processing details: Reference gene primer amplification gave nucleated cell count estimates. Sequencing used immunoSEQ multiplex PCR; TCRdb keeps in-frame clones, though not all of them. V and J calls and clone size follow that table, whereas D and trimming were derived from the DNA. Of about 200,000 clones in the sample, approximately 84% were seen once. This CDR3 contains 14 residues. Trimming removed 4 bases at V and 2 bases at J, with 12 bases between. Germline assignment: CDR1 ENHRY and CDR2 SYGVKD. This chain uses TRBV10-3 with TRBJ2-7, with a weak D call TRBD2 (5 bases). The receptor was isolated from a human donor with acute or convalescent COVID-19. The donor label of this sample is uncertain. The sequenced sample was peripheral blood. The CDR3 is CAISGEPAPYEQYF. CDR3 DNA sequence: TGTGCCATCAGTGGGGAGCCAGCGCCCTACGAGCAGTACTTC.